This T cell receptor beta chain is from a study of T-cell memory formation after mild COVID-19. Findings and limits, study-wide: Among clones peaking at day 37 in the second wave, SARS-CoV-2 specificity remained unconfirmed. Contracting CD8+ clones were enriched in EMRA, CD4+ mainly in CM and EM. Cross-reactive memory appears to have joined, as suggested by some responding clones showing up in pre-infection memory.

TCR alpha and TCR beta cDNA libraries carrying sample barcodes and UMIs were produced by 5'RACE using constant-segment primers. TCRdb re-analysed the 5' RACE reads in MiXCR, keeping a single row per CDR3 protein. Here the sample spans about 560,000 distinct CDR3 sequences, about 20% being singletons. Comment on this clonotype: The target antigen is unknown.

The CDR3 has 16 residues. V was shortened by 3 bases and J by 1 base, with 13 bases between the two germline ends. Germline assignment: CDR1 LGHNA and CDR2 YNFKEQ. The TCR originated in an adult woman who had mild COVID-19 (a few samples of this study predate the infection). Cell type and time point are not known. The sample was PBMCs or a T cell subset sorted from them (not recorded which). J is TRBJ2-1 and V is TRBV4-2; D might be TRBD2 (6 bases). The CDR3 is CASSHHSGDSYNEQFF. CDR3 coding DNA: TGTGCCAGCAGCCATCACTCGGGAGATTCCTACAATGAGCAGTTCTTC.